Below, 10 T cell receptor beta chains from the same sample are listed, as sequenced in a study of monozygotic twins with inflammatory bowel disease. For each CDR3 protein, TCRdb gives one entry from its re-call of the 5' RACE reads, without DNA. The table for this sample gives about 380,000 distinct CDR3 sequences. The sample was blood. These receptors came from a human donor with ulcerative colitis or Crohn's disease, or a healthy co-twin of an affected twin (not recorded which).

The chain has TRBV5-5 and TRBJ2-5; TCRdb's D call, TRBD1, is unchecked because there is no DNA. Germline V gene sequence: CDR1 SGHKS, CDR2 YYEKEE (reference sequence). CDR3 length equals 14 residues. CDR3 loop: CASSLRQGAETQYF.

The J gene is TRBJ1-5, the V gene TRBV7-2. Germline V gene data show CDR1 as SGHTA and CDR2 as FQGNSA. The CDR3 length is 15 residues. CDR3 sequence: CASSLAGFNNQPQHF.

The CDR3: CASSTNDGGAFF. The rearrangement links TRBV9 to TRBJ1-1; TCRdb lists TRBD1, though no DNA is available to test this call. The CDR3 is 12 residues long. Germline CDR1 SGDLS, CDR2 YYNGEE. Full variable domain (outside the CDR3, taken from reference TRBV9 and TRBJ1-1): DSGVTQTPKHLITATGQRVTLRCSPRSGDLSVYWYQQSLDQGLQFLIQYYNGEERAKGNILERFSAQQFPDLHSELNLSSLELGDSALYFCASSTNDGGAFFGQGTRLTVV.

The V call is TRBV29-1, the J call TRBJ2-4; TCRdb's D gene call, TRBD2, goes unchecked for lack of DNA. There are 12 residues in the CDR3. CDR1 and CDR2 from the germline V gene are SQVTM and ANQGSEA. The CDR3 region is CSVAGTVNIQYF.

The genes are TRBV21-1 and TRBJ2-7; the D call of TRBD2 rests on TCRdb alone, since no DNA is present to check it. TRBV21-1 is a recognized pseudogene. The CDR3 length is 17 residues. The CDR3 reads CASSKVIRGGPSYEQYF.

The CDR3 reads CASSQELGVGSLYNEQFF. The chain employs TRBV3-1 and TRBJ2-1; TCRdb calls TRBD1, which cannot be checked without DNA. The CDR3 spans 18 residues. Germline assignment: CDR1 LGHDT and CDR2 YNNKEL (reference sequence).

The V gene is TRBV29-1, the J gene TRBJ1-1. The germline CDR1 and CDR2 sequences are SQVTM and ANQGSEA. The CDR3 has 13 residues. CDR3 sequence: CSVSRPQSNEAFF.

The J gene is TRBJ2-3, the V gene TRBV18; TCRdb lists TRBD1, though no DNA is available to test this call. The CDR3 sequence is 15 residues long. Germline CDR1 KGHSH, CDR2 LQKENI. CDR3 residues: CASSPLSGKEDTQYF.

This chain joins TRBV6-5 and TRBJ1-6. Germline CDR1 reads MNHEY; CDR2 reads SVGAGI. The length of the CDR3 is 15 residues. CDR3 sequence: CASSYDTSNNSPLHF.

The CDR3 protein is CASSQDLFQGLTDYEQYF. The chain recombines TRBV14 with TRBJ2-7; TCRdb returns TRBD1, unconfirmable since there is no DNA. The germline CDR1 and CDR2 sequences are SGHDN and FVKESK. The CDR3 contains 18 residues. Filled out from reference TRBV14 and TRBJ2-7, the complete variable domain reads EAGVTQFPSHSVIEKGQTVTLRCDPISGHDNLYWYRRVMGKEIKFLLHFVKESKQDESGMPNNRFLAERTGGTYSTLKVQPAELEDSGVYFCASSQDLFQGLTDYEQYFGPGTRLTVT.